This T cell receptor beta chain was observed in a study of blood T cells in healthy people across ages. Study-wide findings and caveats: Conclusively comparing naive with antigen-experienced cells was impossible with unsorted PBMCs.

Details on this clonotype: The antigen is unknown.

For the second PCR, which ran for roughly 6 to 11 cycles, a sample-barcoded 5' primer and a J-beta primer mix were used. Sequencing recovered at least 2.5 million CDR3-containing paired-end reads from each sample. TCRdb analysed the 5' RACE reads with MiXCR anew, one entry per CDR3 protein. The repertoire holds 650,000 to 800,000 distinct CDR3 sequences, under 55% seen once, with roughly 19% in the top ten. Trimming cost V 4 bases and J 7 bases; bases outside gene matches: 13. The CDR3 contains 16 residues. Germline values: CDR1 SEHNR, CDR2 FQNEAQ (reference sequence). V usage is TRBV7-9 and J usage is TRBJ2-1; 7 bases are shared with TRBD1. The TCR sequence derives from a man aged 55 to 70 in good health. Sequencing was performed on blood. As DNA, the CDR3 is TGTGCCAGCAGCTCCGACGGACAGGCGCCCTTTAATGAGCAGTTCTTC. This sequence encodes CASSSDGQAPFNEQFF.